Listed here are 24 T cell receptor beta chains from one sample, sequenced in a study of PD-L1 blockade in urothelial cancer. Time point here: pretreatment peripheral blood. Measured with immunoSEQ multiplex PCR; TCRdb has only the in-frame clones, and not every one. The table includes 55,000 to 85,000 clones, roughly 84% detected once. The sample in question was PBMCs, obtained around atezolizumab (anti-PD-L1) treatment. These receptors were taken from a woman in her 70s with urothelial cancer.

V is TRBV7-9 and J is TRBJ1-1; possible D gene TRBD1, 5 bases. The CDR3 contains 14 residues. Germline loops: CDR1 SEHNR, CDR2 FQNEAQ (reference sequence). The V end lost 0 bases, the J end lost 6 bases, and 11 bases lay between the germline ends. The CDR3 DNA is TGTGCCAGCAGCTTAGCGCGACAGACCGCTGAAGCTTTCTTT. Encoded protein: CASSLARQTAEAFF.

Comments on this clone: The same CDR3 also results from other DNA sequences found in this sample. The CDR3 spells CATSRAGQSTDTQYF. Written as DNA, the CDR3 is TGTGCCACCAGCAGAGCGGGACAGAGCACAGATACGCAGTATTTT. J is TRBJ2-3 and V is TRBV15; 7 nucleotides align to TRBD1. The length of the CDR3 is 15 residues. Germline V gene lookup returns CDR1 LNHNV and CDR2 YYDKDF (reference sequence). V was clipped by 1 base and J by 0 bases; unmatched bases: 1.

The V call is TRBV7-9, the J call TRBJ1-1, with 10 bases lining up with TRBD1. Germline lookup yields CDR1 SEHNR and CDR2 FQNEAQ (reference sequence). Trimming at V came to 5 bases and at J to 8 bases, leaving 8 bases not matched to a gene. The CDR3 consists of 14 residues. CDR3 residues: CASSPRTGGKEAFF. The CDR3 region has the DNA TGTGCCAGCAGCCCCAGGACAGGGGGAAAGGAAGCTTTCTTT. The whole variable domain, filled in from reference TRBV7-9 and TRBJ1-1, reads DTGVSQNPRHKITKRGQNVTFRCDPISEHNRLYWYRQTLGQGPEFLTYFQNEAQLEKSRLLSDRFSAERPKGSFSTLEIQRTEQGDSAMYLCASSPRTGGKEAFFGQGTRLTVV.

This clone appeared a single time. This sequence joins TRBV5-1 and TRBJ1-6; 9 nucleotides agree with TRBD1. This CDR3 is built from 17 residues. The junction had 10 bases not matched to a gene; V was cut back by 0 bases and J by 9 bases. Germline CDR1 SGHRS, CDR2 YFSETQ. CDR3 sequence (DNA): TGCGCCAGCAGCTTGGCCGTACAGGGGGCAGGAAGTTCACCCCTCCACTTT. This sequence encodes CASSLAVQGAGSSPLHF.

The V and J genes are TRBV19 and TRBJ1-3; perhaps TRBD1 as D (5 bases). Trimming took off 5 bases at V and 0 bases at J, with 14 bases between the two ends. The CDR3 consists of 16 residues. Germline CDR1 is LNHDA and CDR2 is SQIVND (reference sequence). CDR3 region: CASSPNRPNSGNTIYF. The CDR3 bases are TGTGCCAGTAGTCCAAACAGGCCGAACTCTGGAAACACCATATATTTT.

This clone has just a few counts. The chain has TRBV30 and TRBJ2-2; 10 nucleotides match TRBD2. The CDR3 sequence is 19 residues long. V lost 2 bases, J lost 0 bases, and 12 bases stayed unmatched. CDR1 GTSNPN and CDR2 SVGIG come from the germline V gene (reference sequence). The CDR3 region has the DNA TGTGCCTGGAGTTGGGGGGCTAGCGGGAGAACGTCGAACACCGGGGAGCTGTTTTTT. The encoded protein is CAWSWGASGRTSNTGELFF.

V is TRBV30 and J is TRBJ1-4; 9 bases fit TRBD1. CDR1 and CDR2 (germline): GTSNPN, SVGIG (reference sequence). The length of the CDR3 is 14 residues. J was trimmed by 11 bases and V by 5 bases; bases with no gene match: 12. In DNA form, the CDR3 reads TGTGCCTGGGCCCGGGACAGGGTTGAACAGAAACTGTTTTTT. It translates to CAWARDRVEQKLFF.

The chain uses TRBV28 and TRBJ2-2; D is perhaps TRBD2 (5 bases). Germline V gene lookup returns CDR1 MDHEN and CDR2 SYDVKM. This CDR3 spans 15 amino acids. Trimming removed 7 bases from V and 3 bases from J, with 15 bases in between. CDR3 residues: CASTPGILDTGELFF. The CDR3 DNA follows: TGTGCCAGCACCCCGGGAATATTGGACACCGGGGAGCTGTTTTTT. The complete variable domain, with remaining parts taken from reference TRBV28 and TRBJ2-2, reads DVKVTQSSRYLVKRTGEKVFLECVQDMDHENMFWYRQDPGLGLRLIYFSYDVKMKEKGDIPEGYSVSREKKERFSLILESASTNQTSMYLCASTPGILDTGELFFGEGSRLTVL.

This chain uses TRBV5-4 with TRBJ2-1, with a tentative D call TRBD1 (6 bases). V dropped 3 bases and J dropped 4 bases, with 11 bases sitting between them. The CDR3 is 14 residues long. CDR1 and CDR2 from the germline V gene are SGHNT and YYREEE (reference sequence). Here the CDR3 DNA reads TGTGCCAGCAGCTCCCAAGGGGGATACAATGAGCAGTTCTTC. Encoded protein: CASSSQGGYNEQFF.

The chain has TRBV10-3 and TRBJ2-7; a possible D gene is TRBD1 (7 bases). Germline CDR1 reads ENHRY; CDR2 reads SYGVKD. Trimming took 8 bases from V and 6 from J, leaving 11 bases between them. The CDR3 extends over 11 amino acids. CDR3: CAIGRGAEQYF. The CDR3 coding sequence is TGTGCCATCGGCAGGGGGGCCGAGCAGTACTTC.

The chain employs TRBV27 and TRBJ2-7; 7 nucleotides match TRBD1. Germline V gene sequence: CDR1 MNHEY, CDR2 SMNVEV (reference sequence). After removal of 0 bases from V and 4 bases from J, the junction contained 6 bases not matched to a gene. CDR3 length equals 15 residues. CDR3 amino acids: CASSLSGGDPYEQYF. The CDR3 DNA is TGTGCCAGCAGTTTATCAGGGGGCGATCCTTACGAGCAGTACTTC.

Only a few counts were recorded for this clone. The V and J genes are TRBV19 and TRBJ2-5, with TRBD1 identical over 7 bases. V lost 3 bases, J lost 5 bases, and 9 bases stayed unmatched. The CDR3 runs to 15 residues. From germline, CDR1 is LNHDA and CDR2 SQIVND (reference sequence). CDR3: CASSIRTGMEETQYF. In DNA, the CDR3 is TGTGCCAGTAGTATCAGGACAGGTATGGAGGAGACCCAGTACTTC.

The rearrangement links TRBV9 to TRBJ2-7; 8 bases are a match to TRBD1. The CDR3 totals 15 residues. The V segment lost 2 bases and the J segment 3 bases; nucleotides outside the gene matches: 7. Per the germline V gene, CDR1 is SGDLS and CDR2 is YYNGEE. The chain's CDR3 is CASSVSSGTGYEQYF. In DNA form, the CDR3 reads TGTGCCAGCAGCGTCAGCTCCGGGACAGGCTACGAGCAGTACTTC.

This rearrangement joins TRBV5-1 to TRBJ1-3; D gene unclear. V was trimmed by 5 bases and J by 0 bases, leaving 15 bases between them. Germline CDR1 SGHRS, CDR2 YFSETQ. The CDR3 is 16 amino acids. CDR3 residues: CASRDERRASGNTIYF. As DNA, the CDR3 is TGCGCCAGCAGAGATGAGAGGAGAGCCTCTGGAAACACCATATATTTT.

The chain combines TRBV16 with TRBJ1-3, with D hard to call. CDR1 and CDR2 (germline): KGHSY, FQNENV. V was cut by 2 bases and J by 3 bases, with 8 bases left in between. The length of the CDR3 is 14 residues. CDR3 protein: CASSQSGIGNTIYF. CDR3 in DNA: TGTGCCAGCAGCCAAAGCGGAATTGGAAACACCATATATTTT.

This clone was recorded once. The V and J genes are TRBV19 and TRBJ2-3; D is ambiguous. V gave up 3 bases and J gave up 4 bases, with 5 bases separating them. The CDR3 spans 12 residues. CDR1 and CDR2 from the germline V gene are LNHDA and SQIVND (reference sequence). The CDR3 is CASSISADTQYF. CDR3 sequence (DNA): TGTGCCAGTAGTATTTCCGCAGATACGCAGTATTTT.

Here the CDR3 DNA reads TGTGCCTGGAGCCCAATTCTACATAGCGGGGGGAACTACAATGAGCAGTTCTTC. It codes for CAWSPILHSGGNYNEQFF. V is TRBV30 and J is TRBJ2-1; TRBD2 agrees at 10 bases. This CDR3 is 18 amino acids long. The ends lost 3 bases at V and 3 bases at J; junction bases unmatched: 14. The germline V gene encodes CDR1 GTSNPN and CDR2 SVGIG (reference sequence). Drawing the rest from reference TRBV30 and TRBJ2-1, the complete variable domain is SQTIHQWPATLVQPVGSPLSLECTVEGTSNPNLYWYRQAAGRGLQLLFYSVGIGQISSEVPQNLSASRPQDRQFILSSKKLLLSDSGFYLCAWSPILHSGGNYNEQFFGPGTRLTVL.

The rearrangement links TRBV7-6 to TRBJ2-3; D may be TRBD1 (5 bases). V lost 1 base and J 6 bases, leaving 23 bases between the germline ends. In germline, CDR1 is SGHVS, CDR2 FNYEAQ. The CDR3 is made up of 18 amino acids. This CDR3 reads CASSLEEPGAGAADTQYF. DNA for the CDR3: TGTGCCAGCAGCTTAGAAGAGCCGGGCGCTGGGGCTGCGGATACGCAGTATTTT.

CDR3 region: CASSLSASQPQHF. The CDR3 DNA reads as TGTGCCAGCAGTTTATCAGCAAGTCAGCCCCAGCATTTT. The chain recombines TRBV27 with TRBJ1-5; D unclear. The V gene lost 0 bases and the J gene lost 6 bases, with 6 bases spanning the gap. Germline CDR1 MNHEY, CDR2 SMNVEV (reference sequence). The CDR3 is 13 amino acids.

This sequence joins TRBV27 and TRBJ1-4; possible D gene TRBD1, 6 bases. This CDR3 is built from 16 residues. Trimming pared 6 bases from V and 10 bases from J, leaving 24 bases between. CDR1 MNHEY and CDR2 SMNVEV come from the germline V gene (reference sequence). The CDR3 DNA follows: TGTGCCAGCAGCACCCTCAACCCCAGGCAGGGGTCAAAACTGTTTTTT. Encoded protein: CASSTLNPRQGSKLFF.

The chain is built from TRBV4-2 and TRBJ1-3, with 9 bases aligning to TRBD1. Looked up from germline, CDR1 is LGHNA and CDR2 is YNFKEQ. There are 17 residues in the CDR3. V was pared by 3 bases and J by 1 base, with 7 bases of the junction left unmatched. The CDR3 nucleotides are TGTGCCAGCAGCCACCCGGGACAGGGATCTTCTGGAAACACCATATATTTT. Translated: CASSHPGQGSSGNTIYF.

This sequence joins TRBV5-4 and TRBJ2-1; D is possibly TRBD2 (6 bases). V lost 0 bases and J 4 bases, leaving 20 bases between the germline ends. CDR1 is SGHNT and CDR2 is YYREEE in the germline V gene (reference sequence). The CDR3 is 18 amino acids. The CDR3 bases are TGTGCCAGCAGCTTGGATCTATTACCGGGACTGGAGTACAATGAGCAGTTCTTC. Protein product: CASSLDLLPGLEYNEQFF.

The J gene is TRBJ2-5, the V gene TRBV7-2; TRBD2 might be the D (6 bases). The CDR3 is made up of 14 amino acids. The V end lost 5 bases, the J end lost 5 bases, and 15 bases lay between the germline ends. Germline CDR1 and CDR2: SGHTA and FQGNSA. DNA for the CDR3: TGTGCCAGCAGCGCCAGCGGGCTCTCGGAGACCCAGTACTTC. Residues: CASSASGLSETQYF.

The chain has TRBV7-9 and TRBJ2-1; D is possibly TRBD2 (6 bases). Germline V lookup: CDR1 SEHNR, CDR2 FQNEAQ (reference sequence). This CDR3 is built from 14 residues. V dropped 4 bases and J dropped 0 bases, with 7 bases sitting between them. The CDR3 region is CASSWRGSYNEQFF. DNA of the CDR3: TGTGCCAGCAGCTGGCGGGGCTCCTACAATGAGCAGTTCTTC.